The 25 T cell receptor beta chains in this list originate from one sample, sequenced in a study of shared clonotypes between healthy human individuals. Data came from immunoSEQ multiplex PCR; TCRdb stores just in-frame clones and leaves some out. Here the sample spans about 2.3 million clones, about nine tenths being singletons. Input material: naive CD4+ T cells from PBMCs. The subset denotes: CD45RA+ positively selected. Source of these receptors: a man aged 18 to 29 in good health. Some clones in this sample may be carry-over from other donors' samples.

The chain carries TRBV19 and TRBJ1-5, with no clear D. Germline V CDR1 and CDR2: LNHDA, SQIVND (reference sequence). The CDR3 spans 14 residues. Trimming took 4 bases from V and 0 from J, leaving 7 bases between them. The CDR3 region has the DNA TGTGCCAGTAGTACTCAAGATAGCAATCAGCCCCAGCATTTT. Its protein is CASSTQDSNQPQHF. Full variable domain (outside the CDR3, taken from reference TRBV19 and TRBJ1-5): DGGITQSPKYLFRKEGQNVTLSCEQNLNHDAMYWYRQDPGQGLRLIYYSQIVNDFQKGDIAEGYSVSREKKESFPLTVTSAQKNPTAFYLCASSTQDSNQPQHFGDGTRLSIL.

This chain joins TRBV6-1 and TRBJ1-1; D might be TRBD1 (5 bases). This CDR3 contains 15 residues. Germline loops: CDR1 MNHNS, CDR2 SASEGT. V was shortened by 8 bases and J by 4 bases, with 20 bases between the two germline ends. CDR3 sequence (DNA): TGTGCCAGCCTCCCCCTCGCAGGGTCACTCACTGAAGCTTTCTTT. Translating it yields CASLPLAGSLTEAFF.

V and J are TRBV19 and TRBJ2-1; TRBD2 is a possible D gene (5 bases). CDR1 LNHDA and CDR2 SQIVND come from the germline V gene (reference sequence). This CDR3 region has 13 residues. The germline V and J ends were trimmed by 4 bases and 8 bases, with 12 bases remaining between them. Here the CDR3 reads CASSTASGYEQFF. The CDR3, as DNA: TGTGCCAGTAGTACCGCCTCGGGGTATGAGCAGTTCTTC.

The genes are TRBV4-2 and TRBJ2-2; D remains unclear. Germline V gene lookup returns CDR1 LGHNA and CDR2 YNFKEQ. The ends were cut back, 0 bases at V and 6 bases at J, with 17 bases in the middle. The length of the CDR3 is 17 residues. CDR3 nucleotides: TGTGCCAGCAGCCAAGATGGTCCAGGTTTAGGCGCCGGGGAGCTGTTTTTT. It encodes CASSQDGPGLGAGELFF.

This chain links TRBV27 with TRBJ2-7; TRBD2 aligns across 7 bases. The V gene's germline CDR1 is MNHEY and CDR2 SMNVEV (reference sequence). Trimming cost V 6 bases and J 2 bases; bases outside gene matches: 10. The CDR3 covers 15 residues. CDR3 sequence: CASRSFVGGPYEQYF. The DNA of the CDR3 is TGTGCCAGCAGGTCGTTTGTGGGAGGGCCCTACGAGCAGTACTTC.

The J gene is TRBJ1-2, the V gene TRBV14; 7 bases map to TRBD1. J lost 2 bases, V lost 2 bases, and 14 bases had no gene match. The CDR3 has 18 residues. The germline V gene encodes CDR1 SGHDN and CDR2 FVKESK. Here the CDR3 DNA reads TGTGCCAGCAGCCAACTAGATTATACAGGGGTCGAGAACTATGGCTACACCTTC. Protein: CASSQLDYTGVENYGYTF.

CDR3 amino acids: CASKAGREGTDTQYF. CDR3 DNA: TGTGCCAGCAAGGCCGGCAGGGAAGGGACAGATACGCAGTATTTT. The V gene is TRBV11-2, the J gene TRBJ2-3, with a possible D match to TRBD1 (5 bases). Germline V CDR1 and CDR2: SGHAT, FQNNGV. V gave up 7 bases and J gave up 3 bases, with 17 bases separating them. This CDR3 comprises 15 residues.

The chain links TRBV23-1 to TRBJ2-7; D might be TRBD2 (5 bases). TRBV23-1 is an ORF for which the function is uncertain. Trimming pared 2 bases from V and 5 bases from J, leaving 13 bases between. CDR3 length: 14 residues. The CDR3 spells CASSQRGSNHEQYF. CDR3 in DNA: TGCGCCAGCAGTCAACGTGGGAGTAACCACGAGCAGTACTTC.

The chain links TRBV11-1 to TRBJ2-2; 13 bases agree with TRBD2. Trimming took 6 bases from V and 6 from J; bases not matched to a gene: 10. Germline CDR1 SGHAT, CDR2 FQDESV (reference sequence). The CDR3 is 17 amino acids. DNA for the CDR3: TGTGCCAGCAGTGCTAGCGGACTAGCGGGAGAGTCCGGGGAGCTGTTTTTT. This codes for CASSASGLAGESGELFF.

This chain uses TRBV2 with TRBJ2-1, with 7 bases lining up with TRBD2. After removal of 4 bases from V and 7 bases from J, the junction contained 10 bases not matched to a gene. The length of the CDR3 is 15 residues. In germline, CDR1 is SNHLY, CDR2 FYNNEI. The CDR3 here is CASSGNPGGSNEQFF. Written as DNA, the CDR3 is TGTGCCAGCAGTGGGAATCCTGGCGGGAGTAATGAGCAGTTCTTC.

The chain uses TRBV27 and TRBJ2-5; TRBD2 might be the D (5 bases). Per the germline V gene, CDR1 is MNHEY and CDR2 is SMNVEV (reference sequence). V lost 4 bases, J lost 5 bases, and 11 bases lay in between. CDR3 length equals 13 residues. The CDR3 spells CASSSRTGETQYF. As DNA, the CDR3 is TGTGCCAGCAGTTCGCGGACGGGGGAGACCCAGTACTTC.

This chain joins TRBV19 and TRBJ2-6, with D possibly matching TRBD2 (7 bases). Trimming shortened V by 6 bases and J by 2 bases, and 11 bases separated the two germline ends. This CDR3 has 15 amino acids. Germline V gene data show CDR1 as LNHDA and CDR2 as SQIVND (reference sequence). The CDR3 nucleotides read TGTGCCAGTAGCGGCGGGGGCGCTGGGGCCAACGTCCTGACTTTC. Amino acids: CASSGGGAGANVLTF.

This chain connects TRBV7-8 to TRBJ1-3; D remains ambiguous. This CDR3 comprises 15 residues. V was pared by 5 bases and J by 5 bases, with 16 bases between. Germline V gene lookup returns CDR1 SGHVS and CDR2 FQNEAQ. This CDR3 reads CASSEGPRRRNTIYF. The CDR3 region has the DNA TGTGCCAGCAGCGAAGGACCGCGGCGACGAAACACCATATATTTT.

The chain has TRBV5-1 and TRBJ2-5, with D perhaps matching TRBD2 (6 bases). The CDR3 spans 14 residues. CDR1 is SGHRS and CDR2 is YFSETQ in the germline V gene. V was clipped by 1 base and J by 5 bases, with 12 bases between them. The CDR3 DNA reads TGCGCCAGCAGCTTGAACACAGGAGGGGAGACCCAGTACTTC. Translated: CASSLNTGGETQYF.

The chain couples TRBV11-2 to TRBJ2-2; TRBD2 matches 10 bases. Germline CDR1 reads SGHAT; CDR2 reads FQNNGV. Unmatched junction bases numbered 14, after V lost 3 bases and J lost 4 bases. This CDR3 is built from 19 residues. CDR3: CASSLYYGTGLAATGELFF. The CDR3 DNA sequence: TGTGCCAGCAGCTTGTATTACGGGACCGGACTAGCGGCCACCGGGGAGCTGTTTTTT.

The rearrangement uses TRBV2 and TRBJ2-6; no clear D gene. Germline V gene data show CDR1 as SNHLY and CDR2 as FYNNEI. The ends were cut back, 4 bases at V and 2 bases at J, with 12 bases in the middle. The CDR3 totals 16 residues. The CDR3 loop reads CASSAERSPGANVLTF. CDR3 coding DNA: TGTGCCAGCAGTGCCGAACGCTCCCCTGGGGCCAACGTCCTGACTTTC.

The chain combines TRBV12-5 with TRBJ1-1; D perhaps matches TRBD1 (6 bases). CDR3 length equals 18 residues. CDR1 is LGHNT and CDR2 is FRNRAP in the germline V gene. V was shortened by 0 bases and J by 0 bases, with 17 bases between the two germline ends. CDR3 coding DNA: TGTGCTAGTGGTTTGGTGAGGGACAAGAGGTTAATGAACACTGAAGCTTTCTTT. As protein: CASGLVRDKRLMNTEAFF.

CDR3 region: CASSKGQGNTGELFF. The DNA of the CDR3 is TGCGCCAGCAGCAAGGGACAGGGGAACACCGGGGAGCTGTTTTTT. The J gene is TRBJ2-2, the V gene TRBV5-1; the match to TRBD1 covers 9 bases. The V gene end was trimmed by 4 bases and the J gene end by 1 base; junction bases not matched to a gene: 2. The CDR3 contains 15 residues. The germline gives CDR1 SGHRS, CDR2 YFSETQ.

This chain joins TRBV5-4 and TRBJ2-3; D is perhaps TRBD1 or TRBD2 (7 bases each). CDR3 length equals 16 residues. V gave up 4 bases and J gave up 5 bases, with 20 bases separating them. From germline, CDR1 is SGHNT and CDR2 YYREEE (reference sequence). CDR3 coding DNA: TGTGCCAGCAGCGCCTCCGGGACAGCGGGAAAAGATACGCAGTATTTT. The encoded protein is CASSASGTAGKDTQYF.

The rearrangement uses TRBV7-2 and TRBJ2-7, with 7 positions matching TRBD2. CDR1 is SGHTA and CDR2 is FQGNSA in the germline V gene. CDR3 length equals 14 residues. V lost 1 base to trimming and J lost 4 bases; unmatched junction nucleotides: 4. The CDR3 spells CASSLGRAGYEQYF. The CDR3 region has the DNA TGTGCCAGCAGCTTAGGCCGAGCGGGGTACGAGCAGTACTTC.

CDR3 DNA: TGTGCCAGCAGCTTAGGAACAGCGGGAGGGCAAGAGACCCAGTACTTC. Translation gives CASSLGTAGGQETQYF. The chain is built from TRBV7-2 and TRBJ2-5; TRBD2 aligns across 10 bases. Germline V lookup: CDR1 SGHTA, CDR2 FQGNSA. The CDR3 spans 16 residues. V lost 1 base and J lost 2; bases outside the gene matches: 4.

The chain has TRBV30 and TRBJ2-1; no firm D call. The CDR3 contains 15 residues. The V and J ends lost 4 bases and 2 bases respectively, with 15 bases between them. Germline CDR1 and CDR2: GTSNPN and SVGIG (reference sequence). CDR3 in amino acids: CAWKVEPGTYNEQFF. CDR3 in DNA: TGTGCCTGGAAAGTCGAGCCGGGCACCTACAATGAGCAGTTCTTC.

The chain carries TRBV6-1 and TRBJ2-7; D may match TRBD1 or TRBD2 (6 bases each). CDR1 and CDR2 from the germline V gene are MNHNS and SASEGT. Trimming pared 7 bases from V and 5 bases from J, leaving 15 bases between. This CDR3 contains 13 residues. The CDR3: CASTAGGRDEQYF. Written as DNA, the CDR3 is TGTGCCAGCACTGCTGGGGGGCGCGACGAGCAGTACTTC.

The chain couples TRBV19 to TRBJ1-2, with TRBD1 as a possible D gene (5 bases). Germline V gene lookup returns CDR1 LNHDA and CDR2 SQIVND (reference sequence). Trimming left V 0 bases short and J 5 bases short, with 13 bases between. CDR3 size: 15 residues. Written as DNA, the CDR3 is TGTGCCAGTAGTATAGACGGCAGGGATAGGTATGGCTACACCTTC. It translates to CASSIDGRDRYGYTF.

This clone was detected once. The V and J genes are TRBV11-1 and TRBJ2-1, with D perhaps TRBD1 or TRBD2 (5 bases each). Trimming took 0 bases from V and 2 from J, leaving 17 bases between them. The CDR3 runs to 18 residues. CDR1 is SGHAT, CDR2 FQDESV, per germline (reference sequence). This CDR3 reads CASSLALGTERPYNEQFF. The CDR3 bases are TGTGCCAGCAGCTTAGCGTTGGGGACGGAGCGTCCCTACAATGAGCAGTTCTTC. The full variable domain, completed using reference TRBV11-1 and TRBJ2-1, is EAEVAQSPRYKITEKSQAVAFWCDPISGHATLYWYRQILGQGPELLVQFQDESVVDDSQLPKDRFSAERLKGVDSTLKIQPAELGDSAMYLCASSLALGTERPYNEQFFGPGTRLTVL.